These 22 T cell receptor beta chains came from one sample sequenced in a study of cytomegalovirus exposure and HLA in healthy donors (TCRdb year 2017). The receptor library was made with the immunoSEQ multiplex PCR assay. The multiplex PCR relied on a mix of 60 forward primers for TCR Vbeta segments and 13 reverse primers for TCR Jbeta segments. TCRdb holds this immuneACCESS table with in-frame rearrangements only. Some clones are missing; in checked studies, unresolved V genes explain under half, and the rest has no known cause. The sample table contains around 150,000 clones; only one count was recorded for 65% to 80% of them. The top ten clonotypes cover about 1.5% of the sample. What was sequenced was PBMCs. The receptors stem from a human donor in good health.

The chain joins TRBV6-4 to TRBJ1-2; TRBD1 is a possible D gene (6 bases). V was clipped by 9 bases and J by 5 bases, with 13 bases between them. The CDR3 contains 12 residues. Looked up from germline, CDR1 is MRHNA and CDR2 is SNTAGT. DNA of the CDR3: TGTGCCAGTTATAGACAGGTTTATGGCTACACCTTC. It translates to CASYRQVYGYTF.

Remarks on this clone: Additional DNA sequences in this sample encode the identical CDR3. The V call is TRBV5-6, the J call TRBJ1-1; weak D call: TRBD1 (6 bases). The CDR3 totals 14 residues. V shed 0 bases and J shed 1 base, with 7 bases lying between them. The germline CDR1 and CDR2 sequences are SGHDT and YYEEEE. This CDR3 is CASSLGQANTEAFF. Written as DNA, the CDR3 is TGTGCCAGCAGCTTGGGACAGGCGAACACTGAAGCTTTCTTT.

DNA for the CDR3: TGTGCCAGTAGTTTAACAGGGTCGTCCTACGAGCAGTACTTC. This translates into CASSLTGSSYEQYF. The chain is built from TRBV19 and TRBJ2-7; perhaps TRBD1 as D (6 bases). Per germline, CDR1 LNHDA and CDR2 SQIVND (reference sequence). V shed 5 bases and J shed 1 base, with 12 bases lying between them. The CDR3 length is 14 residues.

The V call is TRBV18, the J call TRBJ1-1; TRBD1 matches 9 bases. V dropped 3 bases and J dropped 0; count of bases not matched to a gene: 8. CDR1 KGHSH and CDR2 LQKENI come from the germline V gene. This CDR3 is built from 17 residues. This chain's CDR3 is CASSPSGTGRMNTEAFF. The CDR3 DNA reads TGTGCCAGCTCACCCTCCGGGACAGGGCGGATGAACACTGAAGCTTTCTTT.

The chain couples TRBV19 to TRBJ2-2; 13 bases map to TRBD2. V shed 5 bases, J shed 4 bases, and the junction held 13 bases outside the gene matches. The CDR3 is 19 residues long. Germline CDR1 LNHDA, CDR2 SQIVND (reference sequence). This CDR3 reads CASSFLPGLAGASTGELFF. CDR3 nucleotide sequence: TGTGCCAGTAGTTTTTTGCCCGGACTAGCGGGAGCTAGCACCGGGGAGCTGTTTTTT.

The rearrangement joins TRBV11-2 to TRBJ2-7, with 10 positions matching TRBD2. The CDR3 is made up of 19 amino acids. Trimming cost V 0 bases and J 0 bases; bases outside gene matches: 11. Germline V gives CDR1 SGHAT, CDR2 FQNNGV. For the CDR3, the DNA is TGTGCCAGCAGCTTAGACCGGAATAGCGGGAGGTTCCGCTCCTACGAGCAGTACTTC. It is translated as CASSLDRNSGRFRSYEQYF. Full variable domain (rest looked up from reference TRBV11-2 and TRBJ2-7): EAGVAQSPRYKIIEKRQSVAFWCNPISGHATLYWYQQILGQGPKLLIQFQNNGVVDDSQLPKDRFSAERLKGVDSTLKIQPAKLEDSAVYLCASSLDRNSGRFRSYEQYFGPGTRLTVT.

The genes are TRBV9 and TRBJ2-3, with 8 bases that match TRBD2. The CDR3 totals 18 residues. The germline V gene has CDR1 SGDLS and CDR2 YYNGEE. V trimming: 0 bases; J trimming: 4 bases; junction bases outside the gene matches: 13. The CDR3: CASSVDPLSGRGADTQYF. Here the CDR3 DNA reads TGTGCCAGCAGCGTAGACCCTTTGAGCGGGAGAGGAGCAGATACGCAGTATTTT. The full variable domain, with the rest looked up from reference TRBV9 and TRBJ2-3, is DSGVTQTPKHLITATGQRVTLRCSPRSGDLSVYWYQQSLDQGLQFLIQYYNGEERAKGNILERFSAQQFPDLHSELNLSSLELGDSALYFCASSVDPLSGRGADTQYFGPGTRLTVL.

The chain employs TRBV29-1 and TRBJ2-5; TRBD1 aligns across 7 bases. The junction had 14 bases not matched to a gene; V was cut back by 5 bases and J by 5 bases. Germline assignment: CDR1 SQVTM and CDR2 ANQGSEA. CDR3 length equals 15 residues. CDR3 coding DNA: TGCAGCGTTACCGGACAGGCCACGATGGGGGAGACCCAGTACTTC. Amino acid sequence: CSVTGQATMGETQYF.

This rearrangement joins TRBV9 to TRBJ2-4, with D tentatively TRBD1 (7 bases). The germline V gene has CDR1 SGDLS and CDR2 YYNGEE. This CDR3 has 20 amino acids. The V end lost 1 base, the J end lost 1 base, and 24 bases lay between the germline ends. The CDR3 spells CASSVSGGDSYIEAKNIQYF. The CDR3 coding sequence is TGTGCCAGCAGCGTATCCGGAGGGGACAGCTATATTGAGGCCAAAAACATTCAGTACTTC.

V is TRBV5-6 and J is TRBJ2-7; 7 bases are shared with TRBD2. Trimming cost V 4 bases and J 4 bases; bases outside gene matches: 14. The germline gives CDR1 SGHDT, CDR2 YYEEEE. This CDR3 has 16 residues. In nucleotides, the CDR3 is TGTGCCAGCAGCACCCAACGAGGCAGGGAGGGTTACGAGCAGTACTTC. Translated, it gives CASSTQRGREGYEQYF.

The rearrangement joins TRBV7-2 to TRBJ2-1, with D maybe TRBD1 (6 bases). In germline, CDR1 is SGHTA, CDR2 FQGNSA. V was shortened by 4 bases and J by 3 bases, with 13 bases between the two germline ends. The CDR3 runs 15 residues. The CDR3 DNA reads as TGTGCCAGCAGCTCTTTAAGACAGGTCTACAATGAGCAGTTCTTC. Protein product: CASSSLRQVYNEQFF. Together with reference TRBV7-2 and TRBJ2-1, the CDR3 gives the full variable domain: GAGVSQSPSNKVTEKGKDVELRCDPISGHTALYWYRQSLGQGLEFLIYFQGNSAPDKSGLPSDRFSAERTGGSVSTLTIQRTQQEDSAVYLCASSSLRQVYNEQFFGPGTRLTVL.

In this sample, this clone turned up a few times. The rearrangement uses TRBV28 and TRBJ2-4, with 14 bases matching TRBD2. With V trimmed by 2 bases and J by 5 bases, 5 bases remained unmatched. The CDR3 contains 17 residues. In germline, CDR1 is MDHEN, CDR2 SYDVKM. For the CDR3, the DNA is TGTGCCAGCAGTTTAAGGGGGACTAGCGGGAGAGAAAACATTCAGTACTTC. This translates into CASSLRGTSGRENIQYF. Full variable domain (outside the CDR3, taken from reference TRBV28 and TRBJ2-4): DVKVTQSSRYLVKRTGEKVFLECVQDMDHENMFWYRQDPGLGLRLIYFSYDVKMKEKGDIPEGYSVSREKKERFSLILESASTNQTSMYLCASSLRGTSGRENIQYFGAGTRLSVL.

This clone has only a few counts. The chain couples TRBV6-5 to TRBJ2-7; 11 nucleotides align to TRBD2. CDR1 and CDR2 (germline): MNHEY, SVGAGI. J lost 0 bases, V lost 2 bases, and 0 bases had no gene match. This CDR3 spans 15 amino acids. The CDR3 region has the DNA TGTGCCAGCAGTTACACTAGCGGGAGCTCCTACGAGCAGTACTTC. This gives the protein CASSYTSGSSYEQYF.

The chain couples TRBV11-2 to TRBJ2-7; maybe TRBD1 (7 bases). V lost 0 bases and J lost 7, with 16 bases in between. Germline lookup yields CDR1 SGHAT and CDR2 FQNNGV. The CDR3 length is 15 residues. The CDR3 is CASSLDRTGLREQYF. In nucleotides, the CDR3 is TGTGCCAGCAGCTTAGACAGGACAGGACTACGGGAGCAGTACTTC.

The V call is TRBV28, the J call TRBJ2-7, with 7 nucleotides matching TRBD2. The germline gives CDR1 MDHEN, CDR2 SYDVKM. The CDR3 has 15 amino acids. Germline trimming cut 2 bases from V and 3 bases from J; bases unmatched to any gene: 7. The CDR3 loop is CASSLNGLGNYEQYF. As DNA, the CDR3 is TGTGCCAGCAGTTTAAATGGACTAGGGAACTACGAGCAGTACTTC. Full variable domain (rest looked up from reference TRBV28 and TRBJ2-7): DVKVTQSSRYLVKRTGEKVFLECVQDMDHENMFWYRQDPGLGLRLIYFSYDVKMKEKGDIPEGYSVSREKKERFSLILESASTNQTSMYLCASSLNGLGNYEQYFGPGTRLTVT.

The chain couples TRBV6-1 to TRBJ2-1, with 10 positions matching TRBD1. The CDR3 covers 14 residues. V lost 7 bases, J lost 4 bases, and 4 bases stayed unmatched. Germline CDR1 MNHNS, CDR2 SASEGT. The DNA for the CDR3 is TGTGCCAGCAAAGGGGACAGGGGATACAATGAGCAGTTCTTC. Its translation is CASKGDRGYNEQFF.

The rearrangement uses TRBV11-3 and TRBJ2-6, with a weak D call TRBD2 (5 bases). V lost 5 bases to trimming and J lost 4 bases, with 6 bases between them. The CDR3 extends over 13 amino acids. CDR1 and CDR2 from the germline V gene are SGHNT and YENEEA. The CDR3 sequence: CASSLAGANVLTF. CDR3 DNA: TGTGCCAGCAGCCTAGCAGGGGCCAACGTCCTGACTTTC.

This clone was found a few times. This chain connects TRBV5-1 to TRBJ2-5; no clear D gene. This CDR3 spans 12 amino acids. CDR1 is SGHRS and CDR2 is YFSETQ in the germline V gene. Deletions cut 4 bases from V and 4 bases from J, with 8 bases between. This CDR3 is CASSVSSETQYF. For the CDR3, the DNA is TGCGCCAGCAGCGTTAGTTCAGAGACCCAGTACTTC.

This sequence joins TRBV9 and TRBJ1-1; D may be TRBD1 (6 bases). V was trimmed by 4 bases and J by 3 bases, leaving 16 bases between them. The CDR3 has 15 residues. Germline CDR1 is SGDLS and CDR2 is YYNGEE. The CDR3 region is CASSSYGQPDTEAFF. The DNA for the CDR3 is TGTGCCAGCAGCTCCTACGGACAGCCGGACACTGAAGCTTTCTTT. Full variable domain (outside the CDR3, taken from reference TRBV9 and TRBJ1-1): DSGVTQTPKHLITATGQRVTLRCSPRSGDLSVYWYQQSLDQGLQFLIQYYNGEERAKGNILERFSAQQFPDLHSELNLSSLELGDSALYFCASSSYGQPDTEAFFGQGTRLTVV.

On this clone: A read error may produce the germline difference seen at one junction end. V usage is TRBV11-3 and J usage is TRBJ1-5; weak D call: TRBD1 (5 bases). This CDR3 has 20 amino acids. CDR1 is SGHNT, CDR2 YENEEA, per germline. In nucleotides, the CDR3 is TGTGCCAACAGCTCCCCTATCGGGGGTAAAATTAAAACCAGCAATCAGCCCCAGCATTTT. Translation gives CANSSPIGGKIKTSNQPQHF.

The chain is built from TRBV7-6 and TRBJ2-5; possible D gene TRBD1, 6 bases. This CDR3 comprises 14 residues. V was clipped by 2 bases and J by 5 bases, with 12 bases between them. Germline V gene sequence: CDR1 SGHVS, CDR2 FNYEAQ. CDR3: CASSLSAGVETQYF. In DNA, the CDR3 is TGTGCCAGCAGCTTAAGCGCAGGGGTCGAGACCCAGTACTTC.

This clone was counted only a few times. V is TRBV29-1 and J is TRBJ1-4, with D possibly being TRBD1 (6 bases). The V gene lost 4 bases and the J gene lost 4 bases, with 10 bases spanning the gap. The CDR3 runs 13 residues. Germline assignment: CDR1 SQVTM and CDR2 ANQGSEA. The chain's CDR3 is CSVGWTVNEKLFF. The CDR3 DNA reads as TGCAGCGTTGGGTGGACAGTTAATGAAAAACTGTTTTTT. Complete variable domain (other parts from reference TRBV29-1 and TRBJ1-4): SAVISQKPSRDICQRGTSLTIQCQVDSQVTMMFWYRQQPGQSLTLIATANQGSEATYESGFVIDKFPISRPNLTFSTLTVSNMSPEDSSIYLCSVGWTVNEKLFFGSGTQLSVL.